This T cell receptor (beta chain) is from a study of T cell responses to AZD1222 COVID-19 vaccine. Study findings and constraints: Spike-specific TCR breadth and depth rose after two AZD1222 doses. Donors were mostly white British, more females; clonal diversity possibly underestimated.

Profiling relied on immunoSEQ multiplex PCR, and the TCRdb table lists in-frame clones only, not all of them. The data contain 100,000 to 120,000 clones, roughly four fifths of them singletons. In germline, CDR1 is MDHEN, CDR2 SYDVKM. V lost 5 bases to trimming and J lost 1 base; unmatched junction nucleotides: 4. This CDR3 is 15 amino acids long. This clone was found many times. Its antigen remains unknown. Sequencing was performed on peripheral blood, taken on day 0 of AZD1222 vaccination. This clonotype was obtained from an adult in good health. This chain joins TRBV28 and TRBJ1-5; 8 nucleotides align to TRBD1. DNA of the CDR3: TGTGCCAGCAGTGGGACAGGTTTAAGCAATCAGCCCCAGCATTTT. Translated: CASSGTGLSNQPQHF.